The present entry profiles one T cell receptor beta chain with its context. The data derive from a study of blood T cell repertoires in COVID-19. Study summary: Donors in the United States, Italy and Spain gave samples during acute or convalescent COVID-19. The analysed material was cDNA or gDNA that came from T cells, B-cell-depleted T cells, or PBMCs.

Original processing methods: Reference gene primer amplification gave estimated nucleated cell counts. Sequencing used immunoSEQ multiplex PCR; TCRdb keeps in-frame clones, though not all of them. V and J calls and clone size are those listed in that table; D and trimming were worked out from the DNA. The profile shows 150,000 to 180,000 clones, 75% to 80% of them singletons. This CDR3 spans 14 amino acids. Germline V gene data show CDR1 as MNHEY and CDR2 as SVGAGI. V dropped 5 bases and J dropped 4; count of bases not matched to a gene: 7. This TCR was sampled from an elderly man with acute or convalescent COVID-19. Sequenced: peripheral blood. The chain joins TRBV6-5 to TRBJ1-2, with 7 nucleotides matching TRBD1. Written as DNA, the CDR3 is TGTGCCAGCAGTCTAACAGGGGAAGGCTATGGCTACACCTTC. It encodes CASSLTGEGYGYTF.